This TCR beta chain was obtained from a study of vaccination and CD4 T cells after COVID-19. The overall study: Median time from COVID diagnosis to post-COVID sampling was more than 95 days (35 to 161). Post-vaccination specimens were collected at a median of roughly 68 days following dose two (range 14 to 241). Overall study findings and caveats: Convalescent patients were relatively few, and early post-infection timepoints were missing.

Germline CDR1 is MNHNS and CDR2 is SASEGT. Trimming removed 5 bases from V and 0 bases from J, with 11 bases in between. The CDR3 length is 15 residues. This sample's treatment: roughly 11-day PBMC culture with coronavirus spike peptide pools or control peptides (ViraFEST assay). Pre-COVID-19 pandemic sampling (2011-2018) yielded the unexposed donor's CD4+ T cells. First, ViraFEST expanded antigen-specific T cells with peptide pools, and next it sequenced the TCRs. A remark on this clonotype: Its antigen is not known.

The study sequenced cultured CD4+ T cell DNA using the Oncomine TCR Beta short-read assay. One entry per CDR3 protein results from TCRdb running MiXCR on the PCR reads. The table lists approximately 8,000 distinct CDR3 sequences, about half of them singletons, with approximately 25% in the top ten. The chain employs TRBV6-1 and TRBJ2-1, with D uncertain. This clonotype originated in a human donor in good health. Material: CD4+ T cells from blood, cultured in vitro. CDR3: CASSLDWNSYNEQFF. The CDR3 DNA is TGTGCCAGCAGTCTCGACTGGAACTCCTACAATGAGCAGTTCTTC.